The 26 T cell receptor beta chains listed next were all sequenced from one sample in a study of T cells after yellow fever vaccination. TCRdb reprocessed the 5' RACE reads with MiXCR, giving one entry per CDR3 protein. There are about 310,000 distinct CDR3 sequences in the sample; 3% to 4.5% occur only once, and 23% lies in the top ten. The sample consisted of PBMCs, taken on the day of the yellow fever booster vaccination. The receptors derive from a man younger than 35 who received the YFV17D yellow fever vaccine.

This clonotype was observed many times. J is TRBJ2-1 and V is TRBV19; TRBD1 is a possible D gene (6 bases). Trimming stripped 11 bases from V and 6 bases from J, with 23 bases between. The length of the CDR3 is 15 residues. Germline-derived CDR1 and CDR2 are LNHDA and SQIVND (reference sequence). The CDR3 reads CAGGIGQTEPNEQFF. The DNA of the CDR3 is TGTGCCGGGGGAATAGGACAGACCGAACCCAATGAGCAGTTCTTC.

This clonotype was detected many times. V usage is TRBV6-5 and J usage is TRBJ2-7, with TRBD2 as a possible D gene (5 bases). Trimming removed 5 bases at V and 6 bases at J, with 14 bases between. The germline V gene has CDR1 MNHEY and CDR2 SVGAGI. This CDR3 region has 13 residues. The CDR3 is CASSLPATSEQYF. In nucleotides, the CDR3 is TGTGCCAGCAGTCTCCCGGCCACTAGCGAGCAGTACTTC.

The table lists this clonotype with a few counts. The CDR3 nucleotides read TGTGCCAGCGGCCAACAGGGTTTAAAGGAAAAACTGTTTTTT. This sequence encodes CASGQQGLKEKLFF. This rearrangement joins TRBV12-3 or TRBV12-4 to TRBJ1-4; D might be TRBD1 (6 bases). V lost 8 bases and J lost 8, with 18 bases in between. The length of the CDR3 is 14 residues.

This sequence joins TRBV19 and TRBJ1-5; a weak D match, TRBD1 (5 bases). This CDR3 has 15 residues. Trimming pared 7 bases from V and 2 bases from J, leaving 15 bases between. CDR1 and CDR2 (germline): LNHDA, SQIVND (reference sequence). CDR3 in DNA: TGTGCCAGTACTCTGGGGGGTAGAGGCAATCAGCCCCAGCATTTT. As protein: CASTLGGRGNQPQHF.

The V and J genes are TRBV20-1 and TRBJ2-5; perhaps D is TRBD1 or TRBD2 (6 bases each). The V gene lost 1 base and the J gene lost 5 bases, with 11 bases spanning the gap. Germline lookup yields CDR1 DFQATT and CDR2 SNEGSKA (reference sequence). The CDR3 runs 13 residues. The CDR3 sequence is CSARVRGQETQYF. The CDR3 DNA is TGCAGTGCTAGAGTACGGGGGCAGGAGACCCAGTACTTC.

This clonotype was counted ten times or more. The rearrangement links TRBV18 to TRBJ1-5; the match to TRBD1 covers 7 bases. Germline-derived CDR1 and CDR2 are KGHSH and LQKENI. This CDR3 is 14 amino acids long. The trim removed 6 bases at V and 3 bases at J, leaving 5 bases unmatched. The CDR3 sequence: CASSPGTVNQPQHF. CDR3 DNA: TGTGCCAGCTCGCCCGGGACAGTCAATCAGCCCCAGCATTTT.

This clonotype was seen a handful of times. This rearrangement joins TRBV29-1 to TRBJ1-1, with D unresolved. Trimming removed 1 base from V and 10 bases from J, with 16 bases in between. Germline assignment: CDR1 SQVTM and CDR2 ANQGSEA. The CDR3 spans 13 residues. In nucleotides, the CDR3 is TGCAGCGTTGAAGGGGCACCCAAGGAGGTAGCTTTCTTT. Translated, it gives CSVEGAPKEVAFF.

The sample holds many counts of this clonotype. The V and J genes are TRBV6-5 and TRBJ2-7, with TRBD1 identical over 7 bases. Germline V lookup: CDR1 MNHEY, CDR2 SVGAGI. The CDR3 totals 16 residues. The V gene end was trimmed by 2 bases and the J gene end by 3 bases; junction bases not matched to a gene: 10. The CDR3 nucleotides are TGTGCCAGCAGTTACCTCCGGGCAGGGGGAATCTACGAGCAGTACTTC. Translation gives CASSYLRAGGIYEQYF.

The V call is TRBV4-1, the J call TRBJ2-7; 10 bases line up with TRBD2. Germline V gives CDR1 MGHRA, CDR2 YSYEKL. CDR3 length: 16 residues. Unmatched junction bases numbered 7, after V lost 4 bases and J lost 1 base. CDR3 residues: CASSRSIAGGSYEQYF. DNA of the CDR3: TGCGCCAGCAGCCGATCAATAGCGGGGGGTTCCTACGAGCAGTACTTC.

This sequence joins TRBV20-1 and TRBJ2-5; D unresolved. The CDR3 has 14 residues. Germline V CDR1 and CDR2: DFQATT, SNEGSKA (reference sequence). The V gene lost 0 bases and the J gene lost 2 bases, with 10 bases spanning the gap. CDR3 DNA: TGCAGTGCTAGAGATCTTAACAGACAAGAGACCCAGTACTTC. Translating gives CSARDLNRQETQYF.

This clonotype was observed at least ten times. CDR3 in amino acids: CASRNPPGPTQYF. The DNA of the CDR3 is TGTGCCAGCAGAAACCCCCCTGGTCCTACGCAGTATTTT. V is TRBV27 and J is TRBJ2-3; D uncertain. The germline V and J ends were trimmed by 6 bases and 8 bases, with 15 bases remaining between them. The length of the CDR3 is 13 residues. CDR1 and CDR2 (germline): MNHEY, SMNVEV (reference sequence).

This clonotype was counted at least ten times. The genes are TRBV20-1 and TRBJ2-7; D gene ambiguous. CDR1 is DFQATT and CDR2 is SNEGSKA in the germline V gene (reference sequence). The CDR3 contains 12 residues. Trimming shortened V by 3 bases and J by 2 bases, and 8 bases separated the two germline ends. The CDR3 DNA reads TGCAGTGCTAGTAACCCCCCCTACGAGCAGTACGTC. Translation gives CSASNPPYEQYV.

This clonotype occurred many times. V is TRBV5-1 and J is TRBJ2-5; D call uncertain. V shed 0 bases and J shed 3 bases, with 12 bases lying between them. Germline assignment: CDR1 SGHRS and CDR2 YFSETQ. The CDR3 is 15 amino acids. The DNA of the CDR3 is TGCGCCAGCAGCTTGGGGCCGAAGCCCGAAGAGACCCAGTACTTC. Its protein is CASSLGPKPEETQYF.

In this sample, this clonotype turned up a few times. The chain couples TRBV20-1 to TRBJ2-5; TRBD1 might be the D (6 bases). The V end was cut by 7 bases, the J end by 5 bases, with 14 bases between. The germline V gene has CDR1 DFQATT and CDR2 SNEGSKA (reference sequence). This CDR3 is 12 amino acids long. CDR3 nucleotide sequence: TGCAGTGTCCCGGACAGAGGGGAGACCCAGTACTTC. Amino acids: CSVPDRGETQYF.

In this sample, this clonotype turned up many times. This chain links TRBV12-3 or TRBV12-4 with TRBJ1-1; unclear D gene. This CDR3 has 15 residues. The V end was cut by 5 bases, the J end by 1 base, with 14 bases between. CDR3 nucleotides: TGTGCCAGCAGTCACGACACTGGCACGAACACTGAAGCTTTCTTT. Translated: CASSHDTGTNTEAFF.

This clonotype was picked up many times. The rearrangement joins TRBV5-1 to TRBJ1-1; D is undetermined. CDR1 and CDR2 (germline): SGHRS, YFSETQ. Trimming removed 4 bases at V and 4 bases at J, with 17 bases between. There are 15 residues in the CDR3. CDR3: CASSPPPATRTEAFF. The CDR3 DNA follows: TGCGCCAGCAGCCCCCCCCCCGCCACTCGCACTGAAGCTTTCTTT.

The rearrangement joins TRBV6-5 to TRBJ1-2; D possibly corresponds to TRBD1 (6 bases). The CDR3 loop spans 15 amino acids. V dropped 6 bases and J dropped 0 bases, with 14 bases sitting between them. Germline lookup yields CDR1 MNHEY and CDR2 SVGAGI. The CDR3: CASSLRQGPNYGYTF. The DNA of the CDR3 is TGTGCCAGCAGCCTCCGGCAGGGGCCTAACTATGGCTACACCTTC.

This clonotype was seen ten or more times. The chain is built from TRBV5-1 and TRBJ1-1; D unclear. CDR3 length: 14 residues. Germline CDR1 reads SGHRS; CDR2 reads YFSETQ. Trimming removed 0 bases from V and 4 bases from J, with 10 bases in between. The CDR3 region has the DNA TGCGCCAGCAGCTTGGCTAGCCAGGTCACTGAAGCTTTCTTT. Its translation: CASSLASQVTEAFF.

This clonotype was recorded at least ten times. The rearrangement links TRBV12-3 or TRBV12-4 to TRBJ2-2; no clear D. CDR3 length: 13 residues. Trimming pared 5 bases from V and 7 bases from J, leaving 11 bases between. Written as DNA, the CDR3 is TGTGCCAGCAGTCTGAGGAGCGACGGGGAGCTGTTTTTT. It encodes CASSLRSDGELFF.

This clonotype was detected only a few times. The chain has TRBV5-1 and TRBJ1-5; D is unresolved. Germline V gene data show CDR1 as SGHRS and CDR2 as YFSETQ. The CDR3 spans 14 residues. Between the trimmed V and J ends, which lost 4 bases and 1 base, there was a span of 9 bases. The CDR3 is CASSKDGSNQPQHF. CDR3 DNA sequence: TGCGCCAGCAGCAAGGACGGAAGCAATCAGCCCCAGCATTTT.

The table lists this clonotype with a few counts. This chain links TRBV7-6 with TRBJ2-7; no firm D call. V lost 3 bases, J lost 3 bases, and 6 bases lay in between. CDR1 and CDR2 (germline): SGHVS, FNYEAQ. The CDR3 loop spans 12 amino acids. The CDR3 is CASSFNSYEQYF. In nucleotides, the CDR3 is TGTGCCAGCAGCTTTAACAGCTACGAGCAGTACTTC.

The sample holds many counts of this clonotype. J is TRBJ2-2 and V is TRBV2, with D possibly being TRBD2 (6 bases). The CDR3 has 14 amino acids. Trimming took off 7 bases at V and 2 bases at J, with 11 bases between the two ends. CDR1 is SNHLY, CDR2 FYNNEI, per germline. CDR3 nucleotide sequence: TGTGCCAGCACCGGGGGTGGAAACACCGGGGAGCTGTTTTTT. Its protein is CASTGGGNTGELFF.

The chain is built from TRBV18 and TRBJ1-1, with D hard to call. Trimming took 8 bases from V and 6 from J, leaving 10 bases between them. This CDR3 region has 11 residues. CDR1 KGHSH and CDR2 LQKENI come from the germline V gene. Written as DNA, the CDR3 is TGTGCCAGCCGTCAAGGCTCTGAAGCTTTCTTT. Translation gives CASRQGSEAFF.

This clonotype showed up just a few times. V usage is TRBV20-1 and J usage is TRBJ2-5; TRBD2 matches at 11 bases. Trimming took 4 bases from V and 5 from J; bases not matched to a gene: 3. This CDR3 is built from 13 residues. The germline V gene encodes CDR1 DFQATT and CDR2 SNEGSKA (reference sequence). The CDR3 coding sequence is TGCAGTGCTAATAGCGGGGGGGCCGAGACCCAGTACTTC. This codes for CSANSGGAETQYF.

This clonotype has at least ten counts. The V and J genes are TRBV19 and TRBJ2-3; D is possibly TRBD2 (7 bases). The germline CDR1 and CDR2 sequences are LNHDA and SQIVND (reference sequence). Between the trimmed V and J ends, which lost 5 bases and 4 bases, there was a span of 13 bases. There are 14 residues in the CDR3. The CDR3, as DNA: TGTGCCAGTAGTCTTGCGGGGGCCTCAGATACGCAGTATTTT. It yields the protein CASSLAGASDTQYF.

At least ten counts were recorded for this clonotype. The chain joins TRBV7-2 to TRBJ2-2; 9 bases are a match to TRBD1. CDR1 SGHTA and CDR2 FQGNSA come from the germline V gene. CDR3 length: 16 residues. V was pared by 7 bases and J by 3 bases, with 9 bases of the junction left unmatched. The chain's CDR3 is CASTGDRARYTGELFF. The DNA of the CDR3 is TGTGCCAGCACAGGGGACAGGGCGCGATACACCGGGGAGCTGTTTTTT.